This entry lists 17 T cell receptor beta chains sequenced from one sample in a study of T cells in Graves' hyperthyroidism and ophthalmopathy. What was amplified from RNA transcripts were TCR beta CDR3 regions. In the first-round RT-PCR of the TCR CDR3, the HTBI primer set was used. From the multiplex PCR reads, TCRdb called clonotypes with MiXCR, one entry per CDR3 protein. The table lists around 700,000 distinct CDR3 sequences, over 15% of them singletons, with over 15% in the top ten. What was sequenced was blood. These receptors all stem from a woman in her forties or fifties with Graves' hyperthyroidism that later progressed to Graves' ophthalmopathy.

There are many counts of this clonotype. This chain connects TRBV7-9 to TRBJ2-1; the D gene is possibly TRBD1 (6 bases). With 2 bases removed from V and 4 bases from J, the gap between germline ends came to 15 bases. The CDR3 is 16 amino acids. Germline CDR1 reads SEHNR; CDR2 reads FQNEAQ (reference sequence). The CDR3 nucleotides are TGTGCCAGCAGCTTATCAACAGGGACCTCTTACAATGAGCAGTTCTTC. The encoded protein is CASSLSTGTSYNEQFF.

CDR3 in DNA: TGCAGCGTTGCCCTCATCAACTATGGCTACACCTTC. It encodes CSVALINYGYTF. J is TRBJ1-2 and V is TRBV29-1; D remains unclear. CDR3 length: 12 residues. CDR1 is SQVTM, CDR2 ANQGSEA, per germline. Trimming pared 4 bases from V and 2 bases from J, leaving 8 bases between.

This clonotype was observed many times. V gene TRBV12-3 or TRBV12-4 combines with J gene TRBJ2-4, with 15 bases aligning to TRBD2. This CDR3 is 15 amino acids long. V lost 4 bases to trimming and J lost 11 bases; unmatched junction nucleotides: 6. CDR3 in DNA: TGTGCCAGCAGTTCCGGGACTAGCGGGGGGAGCCTTCAGTACTTC. Protein: CASSSGTSGGSLQYF.

This clonotype occurred a few times. The chain combines TRBV6-2 or TRBV6-3 with TRBJ2-1, with a weak D call TRBD2 (6 bases). This CDR3 spans 14 amino acids. Germline values: CDR1 MNHEY, CDR2 SVGEGT. Deletions cut 6 bases from V and 3 bases from J, with 12 bases between. CDR3 residues: CASRSSGGYNEQFF. The CDR3 coding sequence is TGTGCCAGCAGATCATCCGGGGGCTACAATGAGCAGTTCTTC.

The chain recombines TRBV19 with TRBJ1-3, with D unclear. This CDR3 comprises 16 residues. Trimming took off 4 bases at V and 0 bases at J, with 13 bases between the two ends. CDR1 and CDR2 (germline): LNHDA, SQIVND (reference sequence). The CDR3 here is CASSRGGSGSGNTIYF. CDR3 DNA sequence: TGTGCCAGTAGTAGAGGCGGAAGCGGCTCTGGAAACACCATATATTTT.

This clonotype was counted a single time. The V call is TRBV19, the J call TRBJ1-1; D is unresolved. Germline V lookup: CDR1 LNHDA, CDR2 SQIVND (reference sequence). CDR3 size: 13 residues. The V gene lost 4 bases and the J gene lost 11 bases, with 17 bases spanning the gap. CDR3 DNA sequence: TGTGCCAGTAGTAAACTCGACGGATCCGAGGCTTTCTTT. Amino acid sequence: CASSKLDGSEAFF.

Turning to this clonotype: A read error may explain this, as a much larger clone is one base away. The genes are TRBV20-1 and TRBJ1-2, with 7 bases fitting TRBD1. Germline values: CDR1 DFQATT, CDR2 SNEGSKA (reference sequence). The CDR3 covers 15 residues. V shed 4 bases and J 7 bases; nucleotides not matched to a gene: 15. The CDR3 loop is CSANGPARGSAGYTF. The CDR3 region has the DNA TGCAGTGCTAATGGACCGGCCAGGGGGTCCGCTGGCTACACCTTC.

There are many counts of this clonotype. This chain uses TRBV11-2 with TRBJ1-2; TRBD1 is a possible D gene (5 bases). Germline V gene lookup returns CDR1 SGHAT and CDR2 FQNNGV. The CDR3 contains 13 residues. Trimming removed 5 bases at V and 3 bases at J, with 10 bases between. CDR3 in DNA: TGTGCCAGCAGCCAACAGGAGCACTATGGCTACACCTTC. Its translation: CASSQQEHYGYTF. Full variable domain (missing parts from reference TRBV11-2 and TRBJ1-2): EAGVAQSPRYKIIEKRQSVAFWCNPISGHATLYWYQQILGQGPKLLIQFQNNGVVDDSQLPKDRFSAERLKGVDSTLKIQPAKLEDSAVYLCASSQQEHYGYTFGSGTRLTVV.

This clonotype was seen many times. The chain carries TRBV3-1 and TRBJ1-2, with no clear D. The CDR3 spans 15 residues. With 0 bases removed from V and 3 bases from J, the gap between germline ends came to 11 bases. Germline V gene lookup returns CDR1 LGHDT and CDR2 YNNKEL (reference sequence). The CDR3 region has the DNA TGTGCCAGCAGCCAAGACGCGGGAACATACTATGGCTACACCTTC. This translates into CASSQDAGTYYGYTF.

The genes are TRBV19 and TRBJ1-1; D possibly corresponds to TRBD1 (5 bases). CDR1 is LNHDA, CDR2 SQIVND, per germline (reference sequence). The CDR3 is made up of 12 amino acids. V gave up 9 bases and J gave up 3 bases, with 11 bases separating them. CDR3 nucleotides: TGTGCCAGCAGACTAGGGGACACTGAAGCTTTCTTT. It is translated as CASRLGDTEAFF.

Worth noting for this clonotype: A much larger clone lies a single base off, so this may be a read error. The gene calls are TRBV10-3 and TRBJ1-5; TRBD1 matches at 8 bases. CDR3 size: 15 residues. The germline V gene has CDR1 ENHRY and CDR2 SYGVKD. J was trimmed by 6 bases and V by 6 bases; bases with no gene match: 10. CDR3 nucleotides: TGTGCCATCAGAAACGGGGGCGGGACAGGTCAGCCCCAGCATTTT. Encoded protein: CAIRNGGGTGQPQHF.

V and J are TRBV7-2 and TRBJ1-2, with 8 bases lining up with TRBD1. There are 12 residues in the CDR3. The V gene's germline CDR1 is SGHTA and CDR2 FQGNSA. Losses at the gene ends were 6 bases for V and 6 bases for J; bases not matched to a gene: 3. This CDR3 is CTSSPGGHGYTF. CDR3 in DNA: TGTACCAGCAGTCCAGGGGGCCATGGCTACACCTTC.

Here the CDR3 DNA reads TGTGCCACCAGCAGAGATCCAGTCTCCTACGAGCAGTACTTC. It encodes CATSRDPVSYEQYF. The V and J genes are TRBV15 and TRBJ2-7, with unresolved D. Germline CDR1 is LNHNV and CDR2 is YYDKDF (reference sequence). The CDR3 extends over 14 amino acids. V was trimmed by 0 bases and J by 0 bases, leaving 6 bases between them.

In this sample, this clonotype turned up many times. The chain recombines TRBV11-2 with TRBJ2-5; maybe TRBD2 (6 bases). The germline CDR1 and CDR2 sequences are SGHAT and FQNNGV. There are 13 residues in the CDR3. The V and J ends lost 5 bases and 4 bases respectively, with 11 bases between them. The CDR3 protein is CASSQPGGETQYF. As DNA, the CDR3 is TGTGCCAGCAGCCAACCCGGGGGAGAGACCCAGTACTTC. Filled out from reference TRBV11-2 and TRBJ2-5, the complete variable domain reads EAGVAQSPRYKIIEKRQSVAFWCNPISGHATLYWYQQILGQGPKLLIQFQNNGVVDDSQLPKDRFSAERLKGVDSTLKIQPAKLEDSAVYLCASSQPGGETQYFGPGTRLLVL.

This clonotype was counted a few times. The genes are TRBV29-1 and TRBJ2-5, with TRBD1 matching over 8 bases. Germline V lookup: CDR1 SQVTM, CDR2 ANQGSEA. The CDR3 runs 13 residues. The V gene end was trimmed by 5 bases and the J gene end by 1 base; junction bases not matched to a gene: 3. This CDR3 is CSVYGTGQETQYF. In DNA, the CDR3 is TGCAGCGTTTATGGGACAGGCCAAGAGACCCAGTACTTC.

This clonotype was seen more than once but under ten times. This sequence joins TRBV3-1 and TRBJ2-7; D gene ambiguous. CDR3 length equals 13 residues. Germline V gene sequence: CDR1 LGHDT, CDR2 YNNKEL (reference sequence). Between the trimmed V and J ends, which lost 3 bases and 2 bases, there was a span of 8 bases. Written as DNA, the CDR3 is TGTGCCAGCAGCCAGGCCGGAACCTACGAGCAGTACTTC. This gives the protein CASSQAGTYEQYF.

V usage is TRBV6-2 or TRBV6-3 and J usage is TRBJ2-3, with D perhaps matching TRBD2 (6 bases). Germline V gives CDR1 MNHEY, CDR2 SVGEGT. The CDR3 is 15 amino acids. V dropped 6 bases and J dropped 5 bases, with 18 bases sitting between them. The chain's CDR3 is CASSRTARREDTQYF. CDR3 sequence (DNA): TGTGCCAGCAGCCGGACGGCGCGGAGGGAAGATACGCAGTATTTT.